This T cell receptor beta chain derives from a study of OX40 agonist ivuxolimab in advanced cancers. Study in general: Patients were dosed intravenously with ivuxolimab at 0.01 to 10 mg/kg every 2 weeks. Partial responses were achieved by three patients, one with hepatocellular carcinoma and two with cutaneous melanoma.

A remark on this clone: This specimen includes other DNA sequences encoding the same CDR3.

Assay used: immunoSEQ multiplex PCR; TCRdb lists only in-frame clones, some missing. Here the sample spans about 45,000 clones, less than 90% being singletons. Trimming removed 0 bases at V and 2 bases at J, with 5 bases between. The CDR3 extends over 13 amino acids. Looked up from germline, CDR1 is GTSNPN and CDR2 is SVGIG (reference sequence). The TCR comes from an adult with an advanced solid tumor such as melanoma, head and neck, liver or kidney cancer. The specimen comprised CD4+ or CD8+ T cells sorted from blood, sampled in a trial of the OX40 agonist ivuxolimab. This chain joins TRBV30 and TRBJ1-5; tentative D call: TRBD1 (5 bases). Here the CDR3 reads CAWSVTGNQPQHF. CDR3 sequence (DNA): TGTGCCTGGAGTGTGACAGGCAATCAGCCCCAGCATTTT.